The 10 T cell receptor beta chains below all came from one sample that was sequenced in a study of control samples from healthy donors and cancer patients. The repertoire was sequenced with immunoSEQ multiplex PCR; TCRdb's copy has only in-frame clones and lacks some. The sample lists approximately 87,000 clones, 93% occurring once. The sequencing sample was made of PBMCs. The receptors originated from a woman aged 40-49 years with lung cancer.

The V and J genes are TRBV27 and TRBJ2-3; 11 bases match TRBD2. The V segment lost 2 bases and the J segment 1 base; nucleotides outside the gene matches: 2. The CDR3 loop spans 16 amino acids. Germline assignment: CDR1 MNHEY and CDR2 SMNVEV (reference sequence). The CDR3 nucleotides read TGTGCCAGCAGTTTAGATAGCGGGGGGGGCACAGATACGCAGTATTTT. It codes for CASSLDSGGGTDTQYF.

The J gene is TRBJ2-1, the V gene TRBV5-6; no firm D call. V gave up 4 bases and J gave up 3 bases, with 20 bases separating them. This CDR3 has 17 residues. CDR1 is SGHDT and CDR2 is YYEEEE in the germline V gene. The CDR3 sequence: CASSPTRRGSSYNEQFF. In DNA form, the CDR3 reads TGTGCCAGCAGCCCTACACGGCGCGGTTCTAGCTACAATGAGCAGTTCTTC. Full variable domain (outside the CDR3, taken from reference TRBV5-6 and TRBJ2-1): DAGVTQSPTHLIKTRGQQVTLRCSPKSGHDTVSWYQQALGQGPQFIFQYYEEEERQRGNFPDRFSGHQFPNYSSELNVNALLLGDSALYLCASSPTRRGSSYNEQFFGPGTRLTVL.

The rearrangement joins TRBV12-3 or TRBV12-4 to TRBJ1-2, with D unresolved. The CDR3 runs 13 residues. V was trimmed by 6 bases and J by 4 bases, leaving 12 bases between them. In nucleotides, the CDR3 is TGTGCCAGCAGCAGTGATGGGTCCTATGGCTACACCTTC. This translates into CASSSDGSYGYTF.

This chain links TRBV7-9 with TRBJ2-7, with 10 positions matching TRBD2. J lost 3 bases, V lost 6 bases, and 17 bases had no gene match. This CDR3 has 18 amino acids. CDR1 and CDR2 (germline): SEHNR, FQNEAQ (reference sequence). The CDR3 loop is CASRVRGRRASGSYEQYF. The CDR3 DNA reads TGTGCCAGCAGAGTCAGGGGGCGCCGGGCTAGCGGGAGCTACGAGCAGTACTTC.

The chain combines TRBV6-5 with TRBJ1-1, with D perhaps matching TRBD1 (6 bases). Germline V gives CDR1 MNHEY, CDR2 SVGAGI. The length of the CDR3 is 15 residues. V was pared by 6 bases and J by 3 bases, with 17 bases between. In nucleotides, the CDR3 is TGTGCCAGCAGATTGTCGGACAGCACCTACACTGAAGCTTTCTTT. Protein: CASRLSDSTYTEAFF.

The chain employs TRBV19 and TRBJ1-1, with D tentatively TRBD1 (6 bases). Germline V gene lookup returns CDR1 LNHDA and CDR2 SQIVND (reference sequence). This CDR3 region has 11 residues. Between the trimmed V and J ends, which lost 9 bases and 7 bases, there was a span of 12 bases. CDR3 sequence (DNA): TGTGCCAGCAGGACAGTTCGTGAAGCTTTCTTT. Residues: CASRTVREAFF.

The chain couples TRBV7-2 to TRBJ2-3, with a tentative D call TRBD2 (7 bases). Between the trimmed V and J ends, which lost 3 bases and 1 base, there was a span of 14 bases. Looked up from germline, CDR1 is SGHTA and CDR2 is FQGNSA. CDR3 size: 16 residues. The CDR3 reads CASSLMWGGGTDTQYF. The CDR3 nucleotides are TGTGCCAGCAGCTTGATGTGGGGGGGCGGCACAGATACGCAGTATTTT.

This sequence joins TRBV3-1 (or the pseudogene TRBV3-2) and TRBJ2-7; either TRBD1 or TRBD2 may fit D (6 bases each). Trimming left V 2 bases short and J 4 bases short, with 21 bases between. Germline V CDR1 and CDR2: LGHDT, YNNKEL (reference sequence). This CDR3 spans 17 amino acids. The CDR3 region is CASSQTFKGGAGYEQYF. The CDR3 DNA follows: TGTGCCAGCAGCCAAACGTTTAAGGGGGGCGCAGGGTACGAGCAGTACTTC.

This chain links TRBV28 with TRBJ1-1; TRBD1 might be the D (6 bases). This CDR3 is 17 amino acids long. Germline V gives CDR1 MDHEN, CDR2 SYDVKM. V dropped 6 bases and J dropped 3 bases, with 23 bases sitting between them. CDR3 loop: CASSPSRASSGDTEAFF. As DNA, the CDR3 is TGTGCCAGCAGCCCATCGAGGGCGTCCTCAGGGGACACTGAAGCTTTCTTT.

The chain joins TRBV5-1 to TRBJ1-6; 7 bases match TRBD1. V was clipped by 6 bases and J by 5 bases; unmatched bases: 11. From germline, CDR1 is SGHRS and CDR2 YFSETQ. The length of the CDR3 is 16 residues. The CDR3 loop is CASTPTGQWDNSPLHF. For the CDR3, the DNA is TGCGCCAGCACTCCCACGGGACAGTGGGATAATTCACCCCTCCACTTT.